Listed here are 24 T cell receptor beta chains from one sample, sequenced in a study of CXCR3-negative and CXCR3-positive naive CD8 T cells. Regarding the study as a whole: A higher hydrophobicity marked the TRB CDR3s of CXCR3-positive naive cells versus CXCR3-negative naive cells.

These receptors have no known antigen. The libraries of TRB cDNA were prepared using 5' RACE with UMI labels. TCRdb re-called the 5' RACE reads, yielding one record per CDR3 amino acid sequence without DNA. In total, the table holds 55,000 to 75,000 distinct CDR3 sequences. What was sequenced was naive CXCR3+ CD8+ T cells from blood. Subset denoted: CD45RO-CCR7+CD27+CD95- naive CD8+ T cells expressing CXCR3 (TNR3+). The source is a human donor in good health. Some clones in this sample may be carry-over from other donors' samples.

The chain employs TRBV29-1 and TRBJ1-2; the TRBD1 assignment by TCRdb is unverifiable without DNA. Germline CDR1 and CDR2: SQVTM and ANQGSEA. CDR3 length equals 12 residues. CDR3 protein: CSVAGGDRGYTF.

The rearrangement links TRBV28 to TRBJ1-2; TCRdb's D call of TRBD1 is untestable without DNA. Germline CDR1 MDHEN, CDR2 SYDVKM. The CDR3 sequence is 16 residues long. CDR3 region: CASSLIGQGSSYGYTF.

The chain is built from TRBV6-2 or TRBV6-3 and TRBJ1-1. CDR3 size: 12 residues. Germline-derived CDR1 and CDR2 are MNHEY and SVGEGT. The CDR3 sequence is CASSYGSPEAFF.

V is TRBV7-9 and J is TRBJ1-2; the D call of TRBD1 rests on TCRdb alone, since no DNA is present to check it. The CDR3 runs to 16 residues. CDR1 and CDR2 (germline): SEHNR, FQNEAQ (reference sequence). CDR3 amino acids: CASSAQLGEANYGYTF. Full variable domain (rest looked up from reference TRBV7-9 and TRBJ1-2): DTGVSQNPRHKITKRGQNVTFRCDPISEHNRLYWYRQTLGQGPEFLTYFQNEAQLEKSRLLSDRFSAERPKGSFSTLEIQRTEQGDSAMYLCASSAQLGEANYGYTFGSGTRLTVV.

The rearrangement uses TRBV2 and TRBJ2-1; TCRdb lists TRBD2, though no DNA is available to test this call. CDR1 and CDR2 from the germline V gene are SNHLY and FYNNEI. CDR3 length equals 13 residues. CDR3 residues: CASSDQRGNEQFF. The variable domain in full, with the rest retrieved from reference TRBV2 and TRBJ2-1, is EPEVTQTPSHQVTQMGQEVILRCVPISNHLYFYWYRQILGQKVEFLVSFYNNEISEKSEIFDDQFSVERPDGSNFTLKIRSTKLEDSAMYFCASSDQRGNEQFFGPGTRLTVL.

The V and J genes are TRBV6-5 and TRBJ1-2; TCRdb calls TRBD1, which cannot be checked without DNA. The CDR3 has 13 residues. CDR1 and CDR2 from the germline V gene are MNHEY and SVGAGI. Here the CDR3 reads CASSSGGNSGYTF.

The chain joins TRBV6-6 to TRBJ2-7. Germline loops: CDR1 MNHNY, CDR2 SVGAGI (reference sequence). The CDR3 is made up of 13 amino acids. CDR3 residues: CASRYRVSYEQYF.

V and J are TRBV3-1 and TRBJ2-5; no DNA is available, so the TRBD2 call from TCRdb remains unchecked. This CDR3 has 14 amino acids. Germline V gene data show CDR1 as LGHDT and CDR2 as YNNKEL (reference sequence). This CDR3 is CASSQVTSAETQYF.

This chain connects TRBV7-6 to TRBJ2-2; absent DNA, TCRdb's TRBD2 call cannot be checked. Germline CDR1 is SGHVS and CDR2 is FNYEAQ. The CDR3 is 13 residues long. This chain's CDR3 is CASSLGGSWELFF.

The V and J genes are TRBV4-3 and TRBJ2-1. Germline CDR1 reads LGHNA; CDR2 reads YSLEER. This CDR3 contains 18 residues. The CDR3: CASSQAYITGNAYNEQFF.

The CDR3: CASSRLGYEQYF. The chain is built from TRBV9 and TRBJ2-7. The CDR3 covers 12 residues. CDR1 is SGDLS and CDR2 is YYNGEE in the germline V gene.

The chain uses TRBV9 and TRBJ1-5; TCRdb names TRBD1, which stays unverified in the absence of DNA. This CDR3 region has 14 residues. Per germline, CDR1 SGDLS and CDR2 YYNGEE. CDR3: CASSAGRGGQPQHF.

Here the CDR3 reads CASSLEYYEQYF. The chain combines TRBV5-6 with TRBJ2-7. CDR3 length: 12 amino acids. CDR1 is SGHDT, CDR2 YYEEEE, per germline.

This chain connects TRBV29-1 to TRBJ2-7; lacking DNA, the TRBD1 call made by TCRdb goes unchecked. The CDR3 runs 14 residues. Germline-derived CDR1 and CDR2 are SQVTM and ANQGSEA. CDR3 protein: CSVESGTGNYEQYF.

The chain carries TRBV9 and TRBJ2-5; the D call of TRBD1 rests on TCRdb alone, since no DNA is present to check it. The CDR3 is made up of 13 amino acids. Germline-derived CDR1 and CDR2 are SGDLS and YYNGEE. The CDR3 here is CASSAGTLETQYF.

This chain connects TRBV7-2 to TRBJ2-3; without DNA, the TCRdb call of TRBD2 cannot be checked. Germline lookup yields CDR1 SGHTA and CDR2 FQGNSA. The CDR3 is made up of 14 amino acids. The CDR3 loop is CASSPGTRGDTQYF.

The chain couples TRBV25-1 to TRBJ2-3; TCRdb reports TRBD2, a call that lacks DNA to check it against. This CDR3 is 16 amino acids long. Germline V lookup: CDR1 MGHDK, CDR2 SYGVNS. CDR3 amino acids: CASSVTSGGAEDTQYF.

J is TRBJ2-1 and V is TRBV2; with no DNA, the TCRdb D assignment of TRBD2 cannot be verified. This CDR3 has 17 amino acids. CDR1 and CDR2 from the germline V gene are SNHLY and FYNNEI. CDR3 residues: CASSGDPAGDLYNEQFF.

CDR3 sequence reads: CASSEIQGLTTEAFF. The chain uses TRBV27 and TRBJ1-1; checking the TCRdb D call of TRBD1 is not possible without DNA. CDR1 and CDR2 from the germline V gene are MNHEY and SMNVEV (reference sequence). This CDR3 region has 15 residues.

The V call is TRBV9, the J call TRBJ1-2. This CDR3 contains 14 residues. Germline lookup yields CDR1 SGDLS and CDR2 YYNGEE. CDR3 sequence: CASSSGSGNFGYTF.

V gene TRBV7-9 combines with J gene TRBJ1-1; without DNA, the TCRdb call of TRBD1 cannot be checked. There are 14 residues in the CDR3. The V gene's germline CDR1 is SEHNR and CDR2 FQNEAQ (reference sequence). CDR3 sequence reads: CASSPAGTGTEAFF.

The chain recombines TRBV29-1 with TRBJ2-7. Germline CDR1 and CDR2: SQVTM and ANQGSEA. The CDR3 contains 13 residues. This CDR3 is CSVEPLRGDEQYF.

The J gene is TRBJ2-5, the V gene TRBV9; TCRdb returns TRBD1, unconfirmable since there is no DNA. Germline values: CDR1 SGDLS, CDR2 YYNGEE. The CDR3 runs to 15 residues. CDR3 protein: CASSSARGLGETQYF. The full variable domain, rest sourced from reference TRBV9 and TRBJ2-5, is DSGVTQTPKHLITATGQRVTLRCSPRSGDLSVYWYQQSLDQGLQFLIQYYNGEERAKGNILERFSAQQFPDLHSELNLSSLELGDSALYFCASSSARGLGETQYFGPGTRLLVL.

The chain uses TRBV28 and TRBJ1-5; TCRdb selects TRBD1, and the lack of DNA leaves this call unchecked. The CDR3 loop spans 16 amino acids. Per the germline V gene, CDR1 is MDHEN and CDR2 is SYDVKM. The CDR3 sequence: CASTLSLGAGNQPQHF. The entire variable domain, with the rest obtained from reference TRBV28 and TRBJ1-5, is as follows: DVKVTQSSRYLVKRTGEKVFLECVQDMDHENMFWYRQDPGLGLRLIYFSYDVKMKEKGDIPEGYSVSREKKERFSLILESASTNQTSMYLCASTLSLGAGNQPQHFGDGTRLSIL.